Following are 8 T cell receptor beta chains from one sample sequenced in a study of T cells in localized non-small cell lung cancer. Clones were sequenced by immunoSEQ multiplex PCR, and TCRdb holds only the in-frame ones, with some missing. The repertoire holds tens of thousands of clones, with about 80% as singletons. The sample here was peripheral blood, taken before any cancer treatment. The receptors were sampled from a male donor aged 60 or older with stage II squamous cell lung carcinoma.

There are a few counts of this clone. The chain is built from TRBV29-1 and TRBJ2-3, with no clear D. Germline V lookup: CDR1 SQVTM, CDR2 ANQGSEA. The CDR3 loop spans 15 amino acids. The V end was cut by 4 bases, the J end by 2 bases, with 16 bases between. In DNA form, the CDR3 reads TGCAGCGTTGGGGAAAGAGGTTTATACACAGATACGCAGTATTTT. Translating it yields CSVGERGLYTDTQYF.

This chain links TRBV5-3 with TRBJ2-7, with D hard to call. TRBV5-3 is annotated as an ORF whose role is uncertain. V lost 0 bases and J 3 bases, leaving 7 bases between the germline ends. The CDR3 has 13 amino acids. CDR3 loop: CARSLAAHYEQYF. As DNA, the CDR3 is TGTGCCAGAAGCTTGGCGGCCCACTACGAGCAGTACTTC.

The chain uses TRBV7-6 and TRBJ2-2, with TRBD1 matching over 10 bases. Trimming cost V 1 base and J 5 bases; bases outside gene matches: 7. This CDR3 is built from 17 residues. From germline, CDR1 is SGHVS and CDR2 FNYEAQ. CDR3 in amino acids: CASSLGSGTGATGELFF. The CDR3 DNA reads as TGTGCCAGCAGCTTAGGTTCTGGGACAGGGGCGACCGGGGAGCTGTTTTTT.

The chain links TRBV29-1 to TRBJ1-2; TRBD1 might be the D (6 bases). The CDR3 totals 15 residues. CDR1 SQVTM and CDR2 ANQGSEA come from the germline V gene. The V and J ends lost 4 bases and 4 bases respectively, with 19 bases between them. This CDR3 reads CSVVPRTEGVYGYTF. CDR3 sequence (DNA): TGCAGCGTTGTTCCCCGGACAGAGGGGGTCTATGGCTACACCTTC. The full variable domain, rest sourced from reference TRBV29-1 and TRBJ1-2, is SAVISQKPSRDICQRGTSLTIQCQVDSQVTMMFWYRQQPGQSLTLIATANQGSEATYESGFVIDKFPISRPNLTFSTLTVSNMSPEDSSIYLCSVVPRTEGVYGYTFGSGTRLTVV.

V is TRBV7-7 and J is TRBJ2-1; the match to TRBD2 covers 7 bases. The CDR3 length is 16 residues. Per germline, CDR1 SSHAT and CDR2 FNYEAQ (reference sequence). V lost 0 bases, J lost 2 bases, and 4 bases stayed unmatched. This chain's CDR3 is CASSLATAGAYNEQFF. The CDR3, as DNA: TGTGCCAGCAGCTTAGCGACGGCGGGAGCCTACAATGAGCAGTTCTTC.

This rearrangement joins TRBV7-9 to TRBJ1-2; 10 bases are shared with TRBD1. Germline loops: CDR1 SEHNR, CDR2 FQNEAQ (reference sequence). CDR3 size: 14 residues. The junction had 5 bases not matched to a gene; V was cut back by 5 bases and J by 5 bases. This CDR3 is CASSPGTGDYGYTF. The DNA for the CDR3 is TGTGCCAGCAGCCCCGGGACAGGGGATTATGGCTACACCTTC.

The chain has TRBV5-5 and TRBJ1-1, with a weak D call TRBD1 (6 bases). Germline assignment: CDR1 SGHKS and CDR2 YYEKEE (reference sequence). This CDR3 has 16 amino acids. The V gene lost 0 bases and the J gene lost 4 bases, with 16 bases spanning the gap. As DNA, the CDR3 is TGTGCCAGCAGCTTGGACAGGGTTCTGCCGGGCACTGAAGCTTTCTTT. It translates to CASSLDRVLPGTEAFF.

The chain has TRBV5-6 and TRBJ2-1; 7 nucleotides match TRBD1. V dropped 4 bases and J dropped 6; count of bases not matched to a gene: 13. The CDR3 is 16 amino acids. Germline CDR1 and CDR2: SGHDT and YYEEEE. CDR3 sequence (DNA): TGTGCCAGCAGCCCGCGAGACAGGGTTGGGGTCAATGAGCAGTTCTTC. Translating it yields CASSPRDRVGVNEQFF. Looking up the rest from reference TRBV5-6 and TRBJ2-1 gives the full variable domain: DAGVTQSPTHLIKTRGQQVTLRCSPKSGHDTVSWYQQALGQGPQFIFQYYEEEERQRGNFPDRFSGHQFPNYSSELNVNALLLGDSALYLCASSPRDRVGVNEQFFGPGTRLTVL.